The 29 T cell receptor beta chains below all came from one sample that was sequenced in a study of blood T cell repertoires in COVID-19. Method: immunoSEQ multiplex PCR; TCRdb's copy keeps in-frame clones and lacks some. Seen here are 150,000 to 200,000 clones, more than 75% observed once, and the top ten hold 6%. The sample taken for sequencing was peripheral blood. The receptors were sampled from a man aged 35-49 years with active or convalescent COVID-19.

This clone has a handful of counts. The chain joins TRBV5-1 to TRBJ1-5; D not resolved. This CDR3 contains 14 residues. V lost 4 bases to trimming and J lost 5 bases, with 13 bases between them. Germline V gives CDR1 SGHRS, CDR2 YFSETQ. For the CDR3, the DNA is TGCGCCAGCAGCCCGCTCGGGTTTGATCAGCCCCAGCATTTT. Translation gives CASSPLGFDQPQHF.

V gene TRBV6-1 combines with J gene TRBJ2-5, with 12 bases identical to TRBD2. Per germline, CDR1 MNHNS and CDR2 SASEGT. The CDR3 contains 16 residues. V trimming: 4 bases; J trimming: 5 bases; junction bases outside the gene matches: 8. CDR3 coding DNA: TGTGCCAGCAGTGCAGTGACTAGCGGGGGCTCGGAGACCCAGTACTTC. Its protein product is CASSAVTSGGSETQYF.

V and J are TRBV11-3 and TRBJ2-7; perhaps TRBD1 as D (6 bases). CDR3 length equals 16 residues. Deletions cut 1 base from V and 1 base from J, with 14 bases between. Germline-derived CDR1 and CDR2 are SGHNT and YENEEA. As DNA, the CDR3 is TGTGCCAGCAGCTTAGGGGCAGGGGAAAGGTCCTACGAGCAGTACTTC. The encoded protein is CASSLGAGERSYEQYF.

This rearrangement joins TRBV13 to TRBJ1-2, with a weak D call TRBD1 (5 bases). CDR1 and CDR2 from the germline V gene are PRHDT and FYEKMQ (reference sequence). V was clipped by 5 bases and J by 4 bases, with 17 bases between them. The CDR3 is 15 amino acids. CDR3 nucleotide sequence: TGTGCCAGCAGCGTATCAGGGACTGGGAGCTATGGCTACACCTTC. It encodes CASSVSGTGSYGYTF.

The chain uses TRBV2 and TRBJ1-4; D is undetermined. Trimming left V 6 bases short and J 4 bases short, with 15 bases between. The V gene's germline CDR1 is SNHLY and CDR2 FYNNEI. This CDR3 is 15 amino acids long. The CDR3 nucleotides are TGTGCCAGCAGGCCTGGAGGAGGAAATAATGAAAAACTGTTTTTT. Amino acid sequence: CASRPGGGNNEKLFF.

The rearrangement uses TRBV6-5 and TRBJ1-6; D is unresolved. V was pared by 6 bases and J by 7 bases, with 13 bases between. CDR1 and CDR2 (germline): MNHEY, SVGAGI. This CDR3 region has 14 residues. The CDR3 loop is CASSGGRLNSPLHF. DNA for the CDR3: TGTGCCAGCAGCGGAGGAAGGTTGAATTCACCCCTCCACTTT.

In its sample, this clone was seen once. This chain links TRBV7-9 with TRBJ2-7; 9 bases agree with TRBD1. This CDR3 is built from 15 residues. The germline V gene encodes CDR1 SEHNR and CDR2 FQNEAQ (reference sequence). V gave up 1 base and J gave up 2 bases; unmatched junction bases: 3. The CDR3 reads CASSLVGTGPYEQYF. In DNA, the CDR3 is TGTGCCAGCAGCTTAGTGGGGACAGGGCCCTACGAGCAGTACTTC.

The chain has TRBV27 and TRBJ2-3, with 7 bases that match TRBD1. Trimming cost V 5 bases and J 1 base; bases outside gene matches: 9. The CDR3 has 16 residues. Germline CDR1 and CDR2: MNHEY and SMNVEV (reference sequence). The CDR3 coding sequence is TGTGCCAGCAGTGGAAGCAGGGGGACGGGCACAGATACGCAGTATTTT. Its protein product is CASSGSRGTGTDTQYF.

The chain employs TRBV6-6 and TRBJ1-4; no reliable D call. This CDR3 has 13 residues. Deletions cut 8 bases from V and 5 bases from J, with 12 bases between. The germline V gene has CDR1 MNHNY and CDR2 SVGAGI (reference sequence). The CDR3, as DNA: TGTGCCAGCGCGCGTCATCTCAATGAAAAACTGTTTTTT. This sequence encodes CASARHLNEKLFF.

The gene calls are TRBV5-6 and TRBJ2-7; TRBD1 agrees at 7 bases. The germline gives CDR1 SGHDT, CDR2 YYEEEE. This CDR3 contains 17 residues. V lost 4 bases, J lost 4 bases, and 17 bases stayed unmatched. CDR3 protein: CASSQRSRWDRRYEQYF. CDR3 DNA: TGTGCCAGCAGCCAACGGAGCCGATGGGACAGAAGATACGAGCAGTACTTC.

A single count supports this clone. CDR3 nucleotide sequence: TGTGCCAGCAGCTTAAACAGGGGGCAGAGTGAAGCTTTCTTT. Encoded protein: CASSLNRGQSEAFF. The chain uses TRBV11-2 and TRBJ1-1; 9 bases are shared with TRBD1. Germline lookup yields CDR1 SGHAT and CDR2 FQNNGV. Trimming cost V 2 bases and J 7 bases; bases outside gene matches: 5. The CDR3 sequence is 14 residues long.

The chain couples TRBV29-1 to TRBJ2-7; 9 bases align to TRBD1. The CDR3 is made up of 14 amino acids. Germline V gives CDR1 SQVTM, CDR2 ANQGSEA. Trimming cost V 4 bases and J 3 bases; bases outside gene matches: 7. The chain's CDR3 is CSVGGTGSHYEQYF. The CDR3, as DNA: TGCAGCGTTGGCGGGACAGGGTCCCACTACGAGCAGTACTTC.

The chain has TRBV28 and TRBJ1-5; D unclear. Germline V gene data show CDR1 as MDHEN and CDR2 as SYDVKM. This CDR3 has 17 residues. The V and J ends lost 4 bases and 2 bases respectively, with 18 bases between them. Here the CDR3 DNA reads TGTGCCAGCAGTTCACCGTCCGGATCCGGGGGCAATCAGCCCCAGCATTTT. It encodes CASSSPSGSGGNQPQHF.

The V call is TRBV29-1, the J call TRBJ1-4; 10 positions match TRBD1. Germline V CDR1 and CDR2: SQVTM, ANQGSEA. This CDR3 has 15 residues. J lost 1 base, V lost 6 bases, and 5 bases had no gene match. This CDR3 reads CSVGTGVGTNEKLFF. CDR3 DNA sequence: TGCAGCGTCGGGACAGGGGTGGGAACTAATGAAAAACTGTTTTTT.

V gene TRBV7-9 combines with J gene TRBJ1-4; D might be TRBD1 (6 bases). V was clipped by 2 bases and J by 8 bases, with 18 bases between them. The CDR3 runs 16 residues. In germline, CDR1 is SEHNR, CDR2 FQNEAQ (reference sequence). The CDR3 loop reads CASSLYHRAFQEKLFF. CDR3 nucleotide sequence: TGTGCCAGCAGCTTATATCACAGGGCGTTTCAAGAAAAACTGTTTTTT. The complete variable domain, with remaining parts taken from reference TRBV7-9 and TRBJ1-4, reads DTGVSQNPRHKITKRGQNVTFRCDPISEHNRLYWYRQTLGQGPEFLTYFQNEAQLEKSRLLSDRFSAERPKGSFSTLEIQRTEQGDSAMYLCASSLYHRAFQEKLFFGSGTQLSVL.

This chain joins TRBV2 and TRBJ2-5; 7 bases fit TRBD2. CDR3 length equals 13 residues. The germline V gene encodes CDR1 SNHLY and CDR2 FYNNEI. V was pared by 7 bases and J by 4 bases, with 6 bases of the junction left unmatched. The CDR3 DNA reads as TGTGCCAGCACCGCTAGCGGACTAGAGACCCAGTACTTC. Its translation is CASTASGLETQYF.

This rearrangement joins TRBV6-5 to TRBJ1-1; tentatively, D is TRBD1 (6 bases). The ends were cut back, 5 bases at V and 0 bases at J, with 13 bases in the middle. Germline V gives CDR1 MNHEY, CDR2 SVGAGI. The CDR3 has 15 residues. The CDR3: CASSRSGTLNTEAFF. The CDR3, as DNA: TGTGCCAGCAGTCGTTCCGGGACATTGAACACTGAAGCTTTCTTT.

In this sample, this clone turned up once. V is TRBV12-3 or TRBV12-4 and J is TRBJ2-2, with 7 bases identical to TRBD2. The CDR3 length is 13 residues. Germline trimming cut 8 bases from V and 1 base from J; bases unmatched to any gene: 1. The CDR3 bases are TGTGCCAGCTGGGAGGGGAACACCGGGGAGCTGTTTTTT. It is translated as CASWEGNTGELFF.

J is TRBJ2-2 and V is TRBV2; 9 positions agree with TRBD1. Germline lookup yields CDR1 SNHLY and CDR2 FYNNEI. V shed 7 bases and J 1 base; nucleotides not matched to a gene: 13. This CDR3 contains 18 residues. As DNA, the CDR3 is TGTGCCAGCAACCCCGGGACAGGGCTGAGACAGAACACCGGGGAGCTGTTTTTT. This encodes CASNPGTGLRQNTGELFF. The complete variable domain, with remaining parts taken from reference TRBV2 and TRBJ2-2, reads EPEVTQTPSHQVTQMGQEVILRCVPISNHLYFYWYRQILGQKVEFLVSFYNNEISEKSEIFDDQFSVERPDGSNFTLKIRSTKLEDSAMYFCASNPGTGLRQNTGELFFGEGSRLTVL.

The V and J genes are TRBV28 and TRBJ1-5, with TRBD1 as a possible D gene (5 bases). The CDR3 spans 18 residues. CDR1 MDHEN and CDR2 SYDVKM come from the germline V gene. V gave up 3 bases and J gave up 0 bases, with 18 bases separating them. The chain's CDR3 is CASSFIREGFRSNQPQHF. CDR3 nucleotides: TGTGCCAGCAGTTTCATCAGGGAGGGTTTTCGTAGCAATCAGCCCCAGCATTTT.

This chain connects TRBV19 to TRBJ1-2, with 10 positions matching TRBD1. Per germline, CDR1 LNHDA and CDR2 SQIVND (reference sequence). Trimming cost V 4 bases and J 8 bases; bases outside gene matches: 13. The CDR3 runs to 16 residues. CDR3 coding DNA: TGTGCCAGTAGTAATCAAATGATGGGACAGGGGCGCGGCTACACCTTC. Translating gives CASSNQMMGQGRGYTF.

The chain recombines TRBV4-3 with TRBJ1-2; the D is unclear. Trimming pared 0 bases from V and 4 bases from J, leaving 12 bases between. The germline V gene encodes CDR1 LGHNA and CDR2 YSLEER. This CDR3 region has 15 residues. CDR3 DNA sequence: TGCGCCAGCAGCCAAGAGATTGAGGCGTTCTATGGCTACACCTTC. Translating gives CASSQEIEAFYGYTF.

The CDR3 nucleotides read TGTGCCAGCAGCTTACAGGAGAACACTGAAGCTTTCTTT. It codes for CASSLQENTEAFF. The chain uses TRBV7-9 and TRBJ1-1; D gene uncertain. The germline V and J ends were trimmed by 2 bases and 1 base, with 5 bases remaining between them. The germline CDR1 and CDR2 sequences are SEHNR and FQNEAQ (reference sequence). The CDR3 runs 13 residues.

The gene calls are TRBV29-1 and TRBJ2-5; 8 bases are shared with TRBD1. V lost 4 bases to trimming and J lost 13 bases; unmatched junction nucleotides: 17. CDR1 is SQVTM, CDR2 ANQGSEA, per germline. The CDR3 consists of 14 residues. The CDR3 spells CSVVPDLSSGQAYF. The DNA of the CDR3 is TGCAGCGTTGTTCCCGACTTATCCTCGGGACAGGCGTACTTC.

The rearrangement joins TRBV27 to TRBJ1-2; D is perhaps TRBD1 (6 bases). Trimming took 3 bases from V and 2 from J, leaving 28 bases between them. The CDR3 is made up of 20 amino acids. Per germline, CDR1 MNHEY and CDR2 SMNVEV (reference sequence). The DNA for the CDR3 is TGTGCCAGCAGTTTCCGAGCATCGGCGGGGGGACAAACCAAAAACTATGGCTACACCTTC. It encodes CASSFRASAGGQTKNYGYTF.

The CDR3 DNA is TGCAGCGTCGGGACAGCCAACGGGTTCGTCTATGGCTACACCTTC. The encoded protein is CSVGTANGFVYGYTF. V usage is TRBV29-1 and J usage is TRBJ1-2, with TRBD1 matching over 7 bases. Germline trimming cut 6 bases from V and 4 bases from J; bases unmatched to any gene: 14. CDR3 size: 15 residues. Germline CDR1 is SQVTM and CDR2 is ANQGSEA.

The V call is TRBV7-7, the J call TRBJ1-5; D ambiguous. There are 13 residues in the CDR3. The germline V and J ends were trimmed by 1 base and 5 bases, with 6 bases remaining between them. Germline V gene sequence: CDR1 SSHAT, CDR2 FNYEAQ (reference sequence). Here the CDR3 DNA reads TGTGCCAGCAGCTTAGATCGGGATCAGCCCCAGCATTTT. It specifies CASSLDRDQPQHF.

The CDR3 protein is CASSQGIQGYTYEQYF. The CDR3 region has the DNA TGCGCCAGCAGCCAAGGCATCCAGGGGTATACCTACGAGCAGTACTTC. This rearrangement joins TRBV4-1 to TRBJ2-7; D might be TRBD1 (6 bases). Looked up from germline, CDR1 is MGHRA and CDR2 is YSYEKL. This CDR3 has 16 residues. Trimming pared 1 base from V and 2 bases from J, leaving 15 bases between.

This clone has just one count. The J gene is TRBJ2-7, the V gene TRBV15, with TRBD1 as a possible D gene (5 bases). Germline-derived CDR1 and CDR2 are LNHNV and YYDKDF (reference sequence). The CDR3 consists of 14 residues. Trimming shortened V by 0 bases and J by 3 bases, and 9 bases separated the two germline ends. CDR3 in amino acids: CATSRDMTDYEQYF. DNA for the CDR3: TGTGCCACCAGCAGAGATATGACAGACTACGAGCAGTACTTC.